What follows describes a single TCR beta chain. Antigen: not known. This sample was included in a study of T cells in localized non-small cell lung cancer. Study-wide results and limits: Greater T cell density in blood accompanied longer overall survival. The highest T cell clonality was in uninvolved adjacent lung, above tumor. Heterogeneity stays possible, as sequencing covered only one tumor region. The appearance of a median approximately 61 of the top 100 tumor clones was seen in adjacent lung.

V trimming: 3 bases; J trimming: 2 bases; junction bases outside the gene matches: 4. CDR1 LNHDA and CDR2 SQIVND come from the germline V gene (reference sequence). The CDR3 contains 15 residues. TCRdb's copy holds only in-frame clones and misses some; the assay was immunoSEQ multiplex PCR. The sample carries 41,000 or so clones, 85% to 90% recorded once. The J gene is TRBJ2-7, the V gene TRBV19, with 10 nucleotides matching TRBD2. This receptor was obtained from a female donor over 55 with stage I squamous cell lung carcinoma. The sequencing here drew on peripheral blood, taken before any cancer treatment. DNA of the CDR3: TGTGCCAGTAGTATTTCTAGCGGGAGCGCCTACGAGCAGTACTTC. Its translation: CASSISSGSAYEQYF.